The 12 T cell receptor beta chains presented below share a single source sample, sequenced in a study of T cell responses to AZD1222 COVID-19 vaccine (dated by TCRdb to the early 2020s). Read against the paper, the sample's time point label means: baseline before first vaccination. The library was built by means of the immunoSEQ multiplex PCR assay. TCRdb provides this immuneACCESS table in a form limited to in-frame rearrangements. Some clones are lacking; in checked studies, under half of them reflect an unresolved V gene, and why the rest are absent is not known. This sample comprises roughly 180,000 clones, about nine tenths of them detected only once. The top ten constitute around 3% of the sample. The sample consisted of peripheral blood, taken on day 0 of AZD1222 vaccination. These receptors all come from an adult in good health.

In its sample, this clone was seen once. The chain joins TRBV5-6 to TRBJ2-5, with no clear D. V shed 0 bases and J shed 5 bases, with 8 bases lying between them. CDR1 and CDR2 from the germline V gene are SGHDT and YYEEEE. This CDR3 has 13 amino acids. Written as DNA, the CDR3 is TGTGCCAGCAGCTTGGAAAGTCGCGAGACCCAGTACTTC. This codes for CASSLESRETQYF. Combining the CDR3 with reference TRBV5-6 and TRBJ2-5 gives the whole variable domain DAGVTQSPTHLIKTRGQQVTLRCSPKSGHDTVSWYQQALGQGPQFIFQYYEEEERQRGNFPDRFSGHQFPNYSSELNVNALLLGDSALYLCASSLESRETQYFGPGTRLLVL.

This chain uses TRBV7-3 with TRBJ1-1; tentatively, D is TRBD1 (6 bases). CDR3 length: 14 amino acids. Trimming took off 2 bases at V and 5 bases at J, with 12 bases between the two ends. The germline V gene encodes CDR1 SGHTA and CDR2 FQGTGA. CDR3 sequence: CASSLGTQGTEAFF. The CDR3 region has the DNA TGTGCCAGCAGCTTAGGGACACAAGGGACTGAAGCTTTCTTT.

V usage is TRBV11-3 and J usage is TRBJ2-7; 14 positions agree with TRBD2. V shed 4 bases, J shed 3 bases, and the junction held 8 bases outside the gene matches. The CDR3 is made up of 17 amino acids. Germline assignment: CDR1 SGHNT and CDR2 YENEEA. As DNA, the CDR3 is TGTGCCAGCAGCTACGACGGGACTAGCGGGAGCAGCTACGAGCAGTACTTC. It encodes CASSYDGTSGSSYEQYF. Together with reference TRBV11-3 and TRBJ2-7, the CDR3 gives the full variable domain: EAGVVQSPRYKIIEKKQPVAFWCNPISGHNTLYWYLQNLGQGPELLIRYENEEAVDDSQLPKDRFSAERLKGVDSTLKIQPAELGDSAVYLCASSYDGTSGSSYEQYFGPGTRLTVT.

V usage is TRBV25-1 and J usage is TRBJ1-6, with D uncertain. The CDR3 spans 14 residues. Germline assignment: CDR1 MGHDK and CDR2 SYGVNS. V was trimmed by 2 bases and J by 9 bases, leaving 11 bases between them. CDR3 residues: CASSERSLSSPLHF. The CDR3 nucleotides are TGTGCCAGCAGTGAACGCAGCCTTAGTTCACCCCTCCACTTT.

The chain combines TRBV6-4 with TRBJ2-1, with TRBD2 matching 12 bases. The germline V gene has CDR1 MRHNA and CDR2 SNTAGT. After removal of 6 bases from V and 7 bases from J, the junction contained 7 bases not matched to a gene. The CDR3 has 15 amino acids. The CDR3 DNA reads as TGTGCCAGCAGCTCGACTAGCGGGAGTGGAAATGAGCAGTTCTTC. This translates into CASSSTSGSGNEQFF.

This chain uses TRBV30 with TRBJ1-4; 7 positions agree with TRBD1. This CDR3 spans 20 amino acids. With V trimmed by 0 bases and J by 3 bases, 19 bases remained unmatched. Germline loops: CDR1 GTSNPN, CDR2 SVGIG (reference sequence). CDR3 in amino acids: CAWSVSRGRGVPLPNEKLFF. Here the CDR3 DNA reads TGTGCCTGGAGTGTGAGCCGGGGCAGGGGGGTGCCTTTGCCTAATGAAAAACTGTTTTTT.

The chain carries TRBV29-1 and TRBJ1-5; D is perhaps TRBD1 (5 bases). Germline V CDR1 and CDR2: SQVTM, ANQGSEA. The CDR3 contains 18 residues. Trimming removed 7 bases at V and 0 bases at J, with 25 bases between. CDR3 amino acids: CSAYPDRSGTISNQPQHF. In nucleotides, the CDR3 is TGCAGCGCCTACCCGGACCGGTCAGGGACTATTAGCAATCAGCCCCAGCATTTT.

A remark on this clone: Compared with germline, one end of the junction differs, possibly owing to a read error. This chain connects TRBV5-4 to TRBJ1-2, with TRBD1 identical over 11 bases. Germline CDR1 SGHNT, CDR2 YYREEE (reference sequence). The CDR3 length is 14 residues. CDR3 bases: TGTGCCAGCACCTTGGACAGGGGGCATGGTGGCTACACCTTC. Residues: CASTLDRGHGGYTF.

This clone was observed a handful of times. Other DNA sequences in the same sample also yield this CDR3. The chain has TRBV18 and TRBJ2-7; TRBD1 agrees at 10 bases. The CDR3 covers 14 residues. Germline CDR1 and CDR2: KGHSH and LQKENI. V lost 6 bases to trimming and J lost 2 bases; unmatched junction nucleotides: 4. DNA for the CDR3: TGTGCCAGCTCTCCTGGGACAGGGGCCTACGAGCAGTACTTC. Translating it yields CASSPGTGAYEQYF.

The chain is built from TRBV19 and TRBJ2-1; TRBD2 aligns across 7 bases. The CDR3 extends over 15 amino acids. Per the germline V gene, CDR1 is LNHDA and CDR2 is SQIVND (reference sequence). The V gene end was trimmed by 5 bases and the J gene end by 4 bases; junction bases not matched to a gene: 8. CDR3: CASSSQAGLYNEQFF. As DNA, the CDR3 is TGTGCCAGTAGTTCTCAAGCGGGACTATACAATGAGCAGTTCTTC.

The chain joins TRBV18 to TRBJ2-7; D is perhaps TRBD2 (6 bases). Germline CDR1 reads KGHSH; CDR2 reads LQKENI. The CDR3 extends over 15 amino acids. V gave up 1 base and J gave up 0 bases, with 10 bases separating them. The CDR3 loop is CASSPHGTGSYEQYF. DNA of the CDR3: TGTGCCAGCTCACCACACGGGACTGGCTCCTACGAGCAGTACTTC.

The chain is built from TRBV30 and TRBJ1-2, with 7 bases lining up with TRBD1. The CDR3 has 13 residues. Germline values: CDR1 GTSNPN, CDR2 SVGIG (reference sequence). The J segment lost 2 bases and the V segment lost 7 bases, leaving 7 bases of the junction unmatched. The CDR3 loop is CALVDRRNYGYTF. In DNA, the CDR3 is TGTGCCTTGGTGGACAGGCGAAACTATGGCTACACCTTC.